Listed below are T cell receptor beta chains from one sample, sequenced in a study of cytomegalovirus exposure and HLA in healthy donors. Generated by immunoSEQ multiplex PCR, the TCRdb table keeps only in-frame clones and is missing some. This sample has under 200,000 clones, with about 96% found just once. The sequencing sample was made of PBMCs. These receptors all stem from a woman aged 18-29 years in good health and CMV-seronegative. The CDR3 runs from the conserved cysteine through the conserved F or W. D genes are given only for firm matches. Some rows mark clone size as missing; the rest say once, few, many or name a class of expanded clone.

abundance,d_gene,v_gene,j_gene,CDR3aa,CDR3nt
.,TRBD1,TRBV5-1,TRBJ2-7,CASSFTGTVYEQYF,TGCGCCAGCAGCTTTACCGGGACAGTCTACGAGCAGTACTTC
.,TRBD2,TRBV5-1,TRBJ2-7,CASSSGPAGGLGEQYF,TGCGCCAGCAGCAGCGGGCCAGCGGGGGGGCTAGGGGAGCAGTACTTC
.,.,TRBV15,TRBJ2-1,CATSRGLGVTYNEQFF,TGTGCCACCAGCAGGGGACTGGGGGTCACCTACAATGAGCAGTTCTTC
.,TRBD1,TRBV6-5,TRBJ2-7,CASRPDRGDYEQYF,TGTGCCAGCAGACCCGACAGGGGAGACTACGAGCAGTACTTC
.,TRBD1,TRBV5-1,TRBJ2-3,CASSPGGGTDTQYF,TGCGCCAGCAGCCCAGGGGGCGGCACAGATACGCAGTATTTT
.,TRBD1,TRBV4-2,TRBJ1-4,CASSQIGTGSEKLFF,TGTGCCAGCAGCCAAATCGGGACAGGGAGTGAAAAACTGTTTTTT
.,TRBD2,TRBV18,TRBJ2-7,CASSTTSGGNYEQYF,TGTGCCAGCTCAACGACTAGCGGGGGTAACTACGAGCAGTACTTC
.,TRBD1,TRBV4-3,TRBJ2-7,CASSRPLWTGNEQYF,TGCGCCAGCAGCCGGCCCTTGTGGACAGGGAACGAGCAGTACTTC
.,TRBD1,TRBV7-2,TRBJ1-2,CASSLAAGTGGRRLDGYTF,TGTGCCAGCAGCTTAGCGGCGGGGACAGGGGGACGAAGGTTGGATGGCTACACCTTC
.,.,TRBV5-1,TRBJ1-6,CASSLGGPYNSPLHF,TGCGCCAGCAGCTTGGGGGGGCCCTATAATTCACCCCTCCACTTT
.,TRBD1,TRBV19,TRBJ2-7,CASSTVKQGNLYEQYF,TGTGCCAGTAGTACCGTAAAACAGGGGAACCTCTACGAGCAGTACTTC
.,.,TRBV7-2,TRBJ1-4,CASSPPGQWGKLFF,TGTGCCAGCAGCCCCCCCGGACAGTGGGGGAAACTGTTTTTT
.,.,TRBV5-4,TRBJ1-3,CASSPPPEPGSGNTIYF,TGTGCCAGCAGCCCTCCCCCAGAACCGGGATCTGGAAACACCATATATTTT
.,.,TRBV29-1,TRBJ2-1,CSYGLNNEQFF,TGCAGCTATGGGCTCAACAATGAGCAGTTCTTC
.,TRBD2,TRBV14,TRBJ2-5,CASSHSGGPAETQYF,TGTGCCAGCAGCCATAGCGGGGGGCCTGCAGAGACCCAGTACTTC
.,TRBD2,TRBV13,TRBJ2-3,CASSPRRGGSADTQYF,TGTGCCAGCAGCCCCCGCCGGGGGGGCTCGGCAGATACGCAGTATTTT
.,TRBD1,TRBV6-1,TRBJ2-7,CASSQQGALYEQYF,TGTGCCAGCAGCCAACAGGGGGCGCTATACGAGCAGTACTTC
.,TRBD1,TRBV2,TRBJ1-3,CASSEMVRQGFSGNTIYF,TGTGCCAGCAGTGAAATGGTGAGACAGGGATTCTCTGGAAACACCATATATTTT
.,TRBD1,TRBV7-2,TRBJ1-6,CASSSGQAYNSPLHF,TGTGCCAGCAGCTCCGGACAGGCCTATAATTCACCCCTCCACTTT
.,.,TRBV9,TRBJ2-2,CASSVGGPGELFF,TGTGCCAGCAGCGTAGGAGGTCCCGGGGAGCTGTTTTTT
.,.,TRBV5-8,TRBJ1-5,CASSLVAINQPQHF,TGTGCCAGCAGCTTGGTTGCGATCAATCAGCCCCAGCATTTT
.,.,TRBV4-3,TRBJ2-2,CASSQSGENTGELFF,TGCGCCAGCAGCCAGAGCGGAGAGAACACCGGGGAGCTGTTTTTT
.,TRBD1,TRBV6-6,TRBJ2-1,CASSGTGVNEQFF,TGTGCCAGCAGTGGGACAGGGGTCAATGAGCAGTTCTTC
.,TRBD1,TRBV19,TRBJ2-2,CASSIPTGSAPGELFF,TGTGCCAGTAGTATCCCGACAGGGTCGGCGCCCGGGGAGCTGTTTTTT
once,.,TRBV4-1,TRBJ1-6,CASSPVGASYNSPLHF,TGCGCCAGCAGCCCCGTTGGGGCGTCCTATAATTCACCCCTCCACTTT
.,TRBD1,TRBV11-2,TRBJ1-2,CASSPFPGQGNPYTF,TGTGCCAGCAGCCCGTTCCCGGGACAGGGTAACCCATACACCTTC
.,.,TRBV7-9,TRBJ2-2,CASSQASGFAGELFF,TGTGCCAGCAGCCAGGCGTCAGGCTTCGCCGGGGAGCTGTTTTTT
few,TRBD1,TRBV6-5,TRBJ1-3,CASGTGGLSGNTIYF,TGTGCCAGCGGGACAGGGGGTCTTTCTGGAAACACCATATATTTT
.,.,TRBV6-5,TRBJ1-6,CASSSTGPLHF,TGTGCCAGCAGTTCGACAGGCCCCCTCCACTTT
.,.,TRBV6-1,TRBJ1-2,CASTEPGSYGYTF,TGTGCCAGCACCGAGCCAGGTTCCTATGGCTACACCTTC
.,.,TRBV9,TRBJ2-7,CASSLRDWDEQYF,TGTGCCAGCAGCCTACGGGATTGGGACGAGCAGTACTTC
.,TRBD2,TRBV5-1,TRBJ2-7,CASSPAGGGGGSNYEQYF,TGCGCCAGCAGCCCGGCCGGGGGGGGCGGGGGAAGTAACTACGAGCAGTACTTC
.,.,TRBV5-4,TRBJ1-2,CASSDGVIYTF,TGTGCCAGCAGCGACGGGGTAATCTACACCTTC
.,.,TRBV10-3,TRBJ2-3,CANSQGLSTDTQYF,TGTGCCAATTCACAGGGTTTGAGCACAGATACGCAGTATTTT
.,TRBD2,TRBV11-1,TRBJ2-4,CASSQTSGGPGKKNIQYF,TGTGCCAGCAGCCAGACTAGCGGGGGGCCAGGGAAGAAAAACATTCAGTACTTC
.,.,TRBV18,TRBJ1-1,CASSPPSRGNTEAFF,TGTGCCAGCTCACCACCTTCCAGGGGAAACACTGAAGCTTTCTTT
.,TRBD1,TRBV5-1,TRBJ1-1,CASSEQGSTEAFF,TGCGCCAGCAGCGAACAGGGGAGCACTGAAGCTTTCTTT
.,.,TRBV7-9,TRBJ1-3,CASSPPPSRDKAGNTIYF,TGTGCCAGCAGCCCTCCTCCCTCACGGGACAAAGCTGGAAACACCATATATTTT
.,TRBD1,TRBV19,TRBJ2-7,CASSLRDRVSYEQYF,TGTGCCAGTAGTCTTCGGGACAGGGTCTCCTACGAGCAGTACTTC
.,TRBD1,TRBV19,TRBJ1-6,CASSGTGSNSPLHF,TGTGCCAGTAGCGGGACAGGATCTAACTCACCCCTCCACTTT
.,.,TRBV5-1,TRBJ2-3,CASSLAKGEGTDTQYF,TGCGCCAGCAGCTTGGCAAAGGGGGAAGGTACAGATACGCAGTATTTT
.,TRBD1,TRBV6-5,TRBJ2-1,CASSHDRGPYNEQFF,TGTGCCAGCAGTCACGACAGGGGCCCCTACAATGAGCAGTTCTTC
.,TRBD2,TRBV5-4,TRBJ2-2,CASELAGGTGELFF,TGTGCCAGCGAATTAGCGGGGGGTACCGGGGAGCTGTTTTTT
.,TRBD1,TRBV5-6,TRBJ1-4,CASSLNLGQSALFF,TGTGCCAGCAGCTTGAACCTGGGACAGTCGGCTCTGTTTTTT
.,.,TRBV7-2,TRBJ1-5,CASSPPRGAQHF,TGTGCCAGCAGCCCCCCCCGGGGGGCCCAGCATTTT
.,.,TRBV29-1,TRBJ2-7,CSVGASSYEQYF,TGCAGCGTAGGGGCGAGCTCCTACGAGCAGTACTTC
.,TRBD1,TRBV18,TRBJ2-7,CASSPPGTALREQYF,TGTGCCAGCTCCCCACCCGGGACAGCCCTAAGGGAGCAGTACTTC
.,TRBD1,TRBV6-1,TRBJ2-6,CASSAGQGWALGANVLTF,TGTGCCAGCAGTGCCGGACAGGGGTGGGCTCTGGGGGCCAACGTCCTGACTTTC
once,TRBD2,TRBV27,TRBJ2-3,CASRNGGADTQYF,TGTGCCAGCAGGAACGGGGGGGCAGATACGCAGTATTTT
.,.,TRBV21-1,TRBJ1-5,CASSKDRPPYNQPQHF,TGTGCCAGCAGCAAAGACAGGCCACCATACAATCAGCCCCAGCATTTT
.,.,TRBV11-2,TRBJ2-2,CASSLAGRGTGELFF,TGTGCCAGCAGCCTCGCCGGCAGAGGCACCGGGGAGCTGTTTTTT
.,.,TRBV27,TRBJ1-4,CASSLFPGRADEKLFF,TGTGCCAGCAGTTTATTCCCGGGCAGGGCAGATGAAAAACTGTTTTTT
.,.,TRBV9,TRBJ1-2,CASSQKPEGYGYTF,TGTGCCAGCAGCCAAAAGCCGGAGGGGTATGGCTACACCTTC
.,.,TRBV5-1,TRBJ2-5,CASSLPLETQYF,TGCGCCAGCAGCTTGCCCCTAGAGACCCAGTACTTC
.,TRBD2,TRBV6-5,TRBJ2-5,CASSYTGGSRETQYF,TGTGCCAGCAGTTACACGGGAGGGTCTCGAGAGACCCAGTACTTC
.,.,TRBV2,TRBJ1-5,CASSERRGDQPQHF,TGTGCCAGCAGTGAAAGACGGGGGGATCAGCCCCAGCATTTT
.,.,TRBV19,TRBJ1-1,CASSPSRVDSYPEAFF,TGTGCCAGTAGTCCCTCCCGGGTTGACAGTTATCCTGAAGCTTTCTTT
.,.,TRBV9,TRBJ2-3,CASSGYGSTDTQYF,TGTGCCAGCAGCGGCTACGGGAGCACAGATACGCAGTATTTT
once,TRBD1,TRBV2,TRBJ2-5,CASSEVYATGHQETQYF,TGTGCCAGCAGTGAAGTCTACGCGACAGGGCACCAAGAGACCCAGTACTTC
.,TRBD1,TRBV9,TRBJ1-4,CASSVVGTGINEKLFF,TGTGCCAGCAGCGTAGTGGGGACAGGGATTAATGAAAAACTGTTTTTT